Listed here is a single T cell receptor beta chain. The data derive from a study of blood T cell repertoires in COVID-19. Turning to the study itself: Donors in the United States, Italy and Spain gave samples during acute or convalescent COVID-19. PBMCs, B-cell-depleted T cells, or T cells were the source of the cDNA or gDNA that made up the material.

Per the authors' pipeline: From reference gene primer amplification, estimates of nucleated cell counts were derived. Sequenced by immunoSEQ multiplex PCR; TCRdb stores in-frame clones only, minus some. V and J calls and clone size are those listed in that table; D and trimming were worked out from the DNA. The sample lists tens of thousands of clones, 80% to 90% occurring once. Trimming left V 1 base short and J 2 bases short, with 14 bases between. This CDR3 comprises 17 residues. The germline V gene has CDR1 MNHNS and CDR2 SASEGT. J is TRBJ1-4 and V is TRBV6-1, with D uncertain. The source of this sequence is a human donor in a cohort sampled during active COVID-19. Sequenced material: peripheral blood. The CDR3 DNA is TGTGCCAGCAGTGAAGATCAGTTTTCGGGGACTAATGAAAAACTGTTTTTT. It yields the protein CASSEDQFSGTNEKLFF.